This TCR beta chain was sequenced during a study of shared clonotypes between healthy human individuals. Healthy HIV-negative adults without recent acute infections or vaccinations served as donors. Only Caucasian adults living in Nashville, Tennessee served as donors. Notes on the study in general: Naive subsets typically showed greater estimated richness than memory subsets. Generation probability values for non-shared clonotypes were lower than those for clonotypes shared by all four donors.

The method was immunoSEQ multiplex PCR; TCRdb's version includes in-frame clones alone and lacks a portion of them. This table has over 2 million clones, around 93% appearing once. V gave up 4 bases and J gave up 4 bases; unmatched junction bases: 9. The length of the CDR3 is 15 residues. CDR1 and CDR2 (germline): KGHSH, LQKENI. For this clone: Antigen: not known.

The source of this sequence is a man aged 18 to 29 in good health. Some clones in this sample may be carry-over from other donors' samples. Input material: naive CD4+ T cells from PBMCs. Sample subset: CD45RA+ positively selected. V usage is TRBV18 and J usage is TRBJ2-7; 8 nucleotides match TRBD2. Here the CDR3 DNA reads TGTGCCAGCTCACGAACTGCGGGAGGTCAATACGAGCAGTACTTC. Residues: CASSRTAGGQYEQYF.